A single sample gave rise to the 22 T cell receptor beta chains below, sequenced in a study of TIL therapy for anti-PD-1-resistant metastatic lung cancer. This was the immunoSEQ v3 assay. Clones were read by immunoSEQ multiplex PCR, and TCRdb kept only the in-frame ones, dropping some. This sample has approximately 95,000 clones, with 65% found just once. Regarding time point: pre-treatment sample, taken before nivolumab and TIL therapy. Most excised metastases sampled were pleural nodules or supraclavicular lymph nodes. Sequenced material: tumor tissue, taken at baseline. The receptor set was obtained from a person between 25 and 79 years old with non-small cell lung cancer.

The V call is TRBV11-2, the J call TRBJ2-1, with 7 bases identical to TRBD2. From germline, CDR1 is SGHAT and CDR2 FQNNGV. The CDR3 is 17 amino acids. V shed 4 bases, J shed 7 bases, and the junction held 16 bases outside the gene matches. In nucleotides, the CDR3 is TGTGCCAGCAGCTCCCGAGGAGCGGGGAGGCCTGGGAATGAGCAGTTCTTC. As protein: CASSSRGAGRPGNEQFF.

The J gene is TRBJ2-3, the V gene TRBV5-1; the match to TRBD2 covers 9 bases. The CDR3 contains 19 residues. The germline V gene has CDR1 SGHRS and CDR2 YFSETQ. The V gene end was trimmed by 5 bases and the J gene end by 1 base; junction bases not matched to a gene: 17. The CDR3 region is CASSQGVAGAYLGTDTQYF. For the CDR3, the DNA is TGCGCCAGCAGTCAGGGAGTAGCGGGGGCCTACCTTGGCACAGATACGCAGTATTTT.

V gene TRBV6-2 or TRBV6-3 combines with J gene TRBJ2-5, with unresolved D. Deletions cut 8 bases from V and 7 bases from J, with 17 bases between. The CDR3 is made up of 13 amino acids. CDR1 and CDR2 from the germline V gene are MNHEY and SVGEGT. The DNA of the CDR3 is TGTGCCAGCCGCCTGTTGGCTCTAGGGACCCAGTACTTC. It specifies CASRLLALGTQYF.

This chain links TRBV24-1 with TRBJ2-1, with D maybe TRBD2 (5 bases). V was cut by 5 bases and J by 2 bases, with 12 bases left in between. The germline V gene encodes CDR1 KGHDR and CDR2 SFDVKD. CDR3 size: 15 residues. CDR3 amino acids: CATSGVDLTYNEQFF. The CDR3 DNA sequence: TGTGCCACCAGTGGTGTGGACTTGACCTACAATGAGCAGTTCTTC.

This clone was observed a handful of times. This chain links TRBV7-2 with TRBJ2-7, with a tentative D call TRBD2 (6 bases). Germline V lookup: CDR1 SGHTA, CDR2 FQGNSA. CDR3 length: 15 amino acids. The ends were cut back, 2 bases at V and 6 bases at J, with 17 bases in the middle. In DNA form, the CDR3 reads TGTGCCAGCAGCTTAACCGGGGGTCCCTCGGGCGAGCAGTACTTC. Translating gives CASSLTGGPSGEQYF.

The chain links TRBV19 to TRBJ2-1; 10 positions agree with TRBD1. Trimming took 2 bases from V and 3 from J; bases not matched to a gene: 10. CDR3 size: 18 residues. Germline V gene data show CDR1 as LNHDA and CDR2 as SQIVND (reference sequence). CDR3 residues: CASSIRGPGTGDYNEQFF. The CDR3 DNA follows: TGTGCCAGTAGTATACGGGGCCCCGGGACAGGGGACTACAATGAGCAGTTCTTC.

The V gene is TRBV7-9, the J gene TRBJ2-3, with TRBD2 identical over 9 bases. Trimming cost V 8 bases and J 1 base; bases outside gene matches: 16. The CDR3 sequence is 18 residues long. Looked up from germline, CDR1 is SEHNR and CDR2 is FQNEAQ (reference sequence). CDR3: CASSIGLAGMWGTDTQYF. CDR3 nucleotide sequence: TGTGCCAGCTCGATAGGCCTAGCGGGGATGTGGGGCACAGATACGCAGTATTTT.

The chain couples TRBV27 to TRBJ2-3; D is perhaps TRBD2 (5 bases). The CDR3 sequence is 15 residues long. Between the trimmed V and J ends, which lost 8 bases and 5 bases, there was a span of 20 bases. Germline values: CDR1 MNHEY, CDR2 SMNVEV (reference sequence). The CDR3 sequence: CASRRSGSLVDTQYF. The DNA for the CDR3 is TGTGCCAGCCGGAGGTCTGGGTCGTTGGTAGATACGCAGTATTTT.

This rearrangement joins TRBV15 to TRBJ2-1; D perhaps matches TRBD1 (5 bases). V was pared by 2 bases and J by 1 base, with 18 bases between. Germline lookup yields CDR1 LNHNV and CDR2 YYDKDF (reference sequence). The CDR3 runs to 18 residues. The CDR3 bases are TGTGCCACCAGCAGACATTGGACAACCGGTGGGTCCTACAATGAGCAGTTCTTC. Amino acids: CATSRHWTTGGSYNEQFF.

The CDR3 is CASSARTEQFF. The DNA for the CDR3 is TGTGCCAGCAGCGCCAGAACCGAACAGTTCTTC. The V gene is TRBV3-1 (or the pseudogene TRBV3-2), the J gene TRBJ2-1; D is uncertain. Germline assignment: CDR1 LGHDT and CDR2 YNNKEL (reference sequence). CDR3 size: 11 residues. Trimming shortened V by 5 bases and J by 13 bases, and 12 bases separated the two germline ends.

The V gene is TRBV7-6, the J gene TRBJ2-7; 9 bases agree with TRBD2. Germline values: CDR1 SGHVS, CDR2 FNYEAQ. This CDR3 has 13 residues. Trimming at V came to 1 base and at J to 7 bases, leaving 2 bases not matched to a gene. The CDR3 is CASSLVLAGEQYF. CDR3 nucleotides: TGTGCCAGCAGCTTAGTTCTAGCGGGAGAGCAGTACTTC.

This clone was counted between two and nine times. The chain carries TRBV28 and TRBJ1-2; 8 nucleotides align to TRBD1. V lost 8 bases and J lost 3; bases outside the gene matches: 5. The CDR3 spans 13 residues. The germline V gene encodes CDR1 MDHEN and CDR2 SYDVKM. CDR3 DNA sequence: TGTGCCAGCTCGAAGGGACAGGACTATGGCTACACCTTC. Translated, it gives CASSKGQDYGYTF.

This clone was recorded a few times. V and J are TRBV10-1 and TRBJ2-1; D is possibly TRBD2 (6 bases). From germline, CDR1 is WNHNN and CDR2 SYGVQD (reference sequence). The ends were cut back, 0 bases at V and 3 bases at J, with 6 bases in the middle. There are 14 residues in the CDR3. CDR3 protein: CASSESGGYNEQFF. DNA for the CDR3: TGCGCCAGCAGTGAGTCCGGGGGCTACAATGAGCAGTTCTTC.

V is TRBV28 and J is TRBJ1-1; possible D gene TRBD1, 5 bases. Germline V lookup: CDR1 MDHEN, CDR2 SYDVKM. V was trimmed by 1 base and J by 1 base, leaving 16 bases between them. The CDR3 spans 17 residues. Here the CDR3 reads CASSLFGEGRRNTEAFF. CDR3 nucleotide sequence: TGTGCCAGCAGTTTATTTGGTGAGGGGCGGCGGAACACTGAAGCTTTCTTT. Filled out from reference TRBV28 and TRBJ1-1, the complete variable domain reads DVKVTQSSRYLVKRTGEKVFLECVQDMDHENMFWYRQDPGLGLRLIYFSYDVKMKEKGDIPEGYSVSREKKERFSLILESASTNQTSMYLCASSLFGEGRRNTEAFFGQGTRLTVV.

This sequence joins TRBV7-2 and TRBJ1-1; TRBD1 agrees at 7 bases. Trimming cost V 1 base and J 7 bases; bases outside gene matches: 6. The germline gives CDR1 SGHTA, CDR2 FQGNSA. There are 14 residues in the CDR3. CDR3 protein: CASSLGGRGFEAFF. The CDR3 nucleotides read TGTGCCAGCAGCTTAGGGGGCAGGGGGTTTGAAGCTTTCTTT.

In its sample, this clone was seen many times. The rearrangement links TRBV18 to TRBJ2-7; a possible D gene is TRBD1 (5 bases). The CDR3 is made up of 13 amino acids. Per the germline V gene, CDR1 is KGHSH and CDR2 is LQKENI. V was cut by 4 bases and J by 4 bases, with 11 bases left in between. In DNA, the CDR3 is TGTGCCAGCTCACGCGGACATGGGTACGAGCAGTACTTC. Translating gives CASSRGHGYEQYF.

The rearrangement links TRBV19 to TRBJ2-4; D ambiguous. Trimming took 3 bases from V and 0 from J, leaving 12 bases between them. Germline V gene sequence: CDR1 LNHDA, CDR2 SQIVND (reference sequence). The CDR3 runs 16 residues. The CDR3 loop reads CASSITYSLAKNIQYF. The CDR3 nucleotides are TGTGCCAGTAGTATTACGTACAGTCTAGCCAAAAACATTCAGTACTTC.

This rearrangement joins TRBV29-1 to TRBJ2-7, with a possible D match to TRBD1 (6 bases). The CDR3 covers 13 residues. From germline, CDR1 is SQVTM and CDR2 ANQGSEA. Trimming stripped 6 bases from V and 2 bases from J, with 14 bases between. The CDR3 bases are TGCAGCGTACTCTGGGACAACCCCTACGAGCAGTACTTC. Residues: CSVLWDNPYEQYF.

There are a few counts of this clone. The J gene is TRBJ1-3, the V gene TRBV6-5; D not resolved. The V end was cut by 11 bases, the J end by 4 bases, with 9 bases between. CDR3 length: 11 residues. Germline CDR1 and CDR2: MNHEY and SVGAGI. The CDR3: CAASRGNTIYF. CDR3 nucleotide sequence: TGTGCCGCGTCCAGGGGAAACACCATATATTTT.

The rearrangement links TRBV21-1 to TRBJ2-7; TRBD2 is taken as the D call from the table, unchecked against the DNA. TRBV21-1 is designated a pseudogene. CDR3 length equals 15 residues. This chain's CDR3 is CASSRTSGESYEQYF. The CDR3 DNA reads as TGTGCCAGCAGCAGGACTAGCGGAGAGTCCTACGAGCAGTACTTC.

The chain carries TRBV12-5 and TRBJ2-1, with 8 bases fitting TRBD1. V trimming: 4 bases; J trimming: 4 bases; junction bases outside the gene matches: 9. The CDR3 contains 16 residues. Germline assignment: CDR1 LGHNT and CDR2 FRNRAP. The CDR3 is CASGSLGQGGYNEQFF. As DNA, the CDR3 is TGTGCTAGTGGTTCCCTCGGACAGGGCGGATACAATGAGCAGTTCTTC.

This clone has ten or more counts. The gene calls are TRBV19 and TRBJ1-1, with D perhaps matching TRBD1 (6 bases). The V gene lost 10 bases and the J gene lost 1 base, with 13 bases spanning the gap. The CDR3 totals 13 residues. CDR1 LNHDA and CDR2 SQIVND come from the germline V gene (reference sequence). CDR3 sequence: CATWGQANTEAFF. DNA for the CDR3: TGTGCCACCTGGGGACAAGCGAACACTGAAGCTTTCTTT.